Only a few counts were recorded for the clone carrying this T cell receptor (beta chain). As yet, its antigen is unknown. The germline gives CDR1 LNHDA, CDR2 SQIVND (reference sequence). The CDR3 contains 15 residues. V trimming: 5 bases; J trimming: 3 bases; junction bases outside the gene matches: 9. TCRdb reprocessed the RT-PCR reads with MiXCR, giving one entry per CDR3 protein. The table has fewer than 250,000 distinct CDR3 sequences, approximately 15% seen once. The data stem from a study of response to subunit inactivated influenza vaccine. Findings of the study overall: With each seasonal influenza vaccination, the authors suggested, few new T cells are recruited.

Sequenced material: CD8+ T cells sorted from PBMCs, taken about 5 days after vaccination. The chain links TRBV19 to TRBJ2-5; 7 positions match TRBD1. The sequence derives from a man over 45 who received an inactivated influenza vaccine. In DNA, the CDR3 is TGTGCCAGTAGTCCGATCGGGACAGAGGAAGAGACCCAGTACTTC. This sequence encodes CASSPIGTEEETQYF.